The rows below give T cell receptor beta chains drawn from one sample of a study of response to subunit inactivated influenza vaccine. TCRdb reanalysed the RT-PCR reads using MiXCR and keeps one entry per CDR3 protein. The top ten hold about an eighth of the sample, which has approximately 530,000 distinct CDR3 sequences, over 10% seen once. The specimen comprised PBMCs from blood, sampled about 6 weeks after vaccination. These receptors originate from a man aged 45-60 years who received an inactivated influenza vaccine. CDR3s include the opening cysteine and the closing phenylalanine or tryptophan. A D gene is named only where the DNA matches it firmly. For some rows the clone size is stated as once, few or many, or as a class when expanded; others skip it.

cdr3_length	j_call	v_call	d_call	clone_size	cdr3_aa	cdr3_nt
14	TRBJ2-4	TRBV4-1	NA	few	CASSQGLAKNIQYF	TGCGCCAGCAGCCAAGGGCTGGCCAAAAACATTCAGTACTTC
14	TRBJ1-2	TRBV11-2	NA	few	CASSSSRSFYGYTF	TGTGCCAGCAGCTCCTCAAGAAGTTTCTATGGCTACACCTTC
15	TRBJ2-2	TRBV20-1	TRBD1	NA	CSALAGQGAAGELFF	TGCAGTGCCCTGGCCGGGCAGGGGGCTGCCGGGGAGCTGTTTTTT
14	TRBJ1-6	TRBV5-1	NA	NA	CASSLPSSGAPLHF	TGCGCCAGCAGCTTGCCGTCTTCGGGGGCACCCCTCCACTTT
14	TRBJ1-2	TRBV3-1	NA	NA	CASSQFLGDYGYTF	TGTGCCAGCAGCCAATTCCTGGGAGACTATGGCTACACCTTC
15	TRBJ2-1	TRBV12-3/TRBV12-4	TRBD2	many	CASSLLAGSYNEQFF	TGTGCCAGCAGTCTCCTAGCGGGGTCCTACAATGAGCAGTTCTTC
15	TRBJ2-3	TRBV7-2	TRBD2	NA	CASRIGGVWTDTQYF	TGTGCCAGCAGAATCGGGGGGGTTTGGACAGATACGCAGTATTTT
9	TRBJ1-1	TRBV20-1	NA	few	CSVKTEAFF	TGCAGTGTTAAAACTGAAGCTTTCTTT
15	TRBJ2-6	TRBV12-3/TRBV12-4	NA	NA	CASSGGESGANVLTF	TGTGCCAGCAGTGGAGGGGAGAGCGGGGCCAACGTCCTGACTTTC
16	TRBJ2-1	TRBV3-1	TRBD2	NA	CASSSGLAGEGNEQFF	TGTGCCAGCAGCTCGGGACTAGCGGGAGAGGGGAATGAGCAGTTCTTC
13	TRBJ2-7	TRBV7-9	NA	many	CASSPLTVYEQYF	TGTGCCAGCAGCCCCCTGACGGTCTACGAGCAGTACTTC
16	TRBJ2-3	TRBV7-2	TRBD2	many	CASSSFSGGDTDTQYF	TGTGCCAGCAGCTCCTTTAGCGGGGGGGACACAGATACGCAGTATTTT
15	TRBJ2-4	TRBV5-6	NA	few	CASSLYREAKNIQYF	TGTGCCAGCAGCTTATACAGGGAGGCCAAAAACATTCAGTACTTC
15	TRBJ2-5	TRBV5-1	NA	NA	CASSSGGLAAETQYF	TGCGCCAGCAGCTCCGGGGGACTTGCGGCAGAGACCCAGTACTTC
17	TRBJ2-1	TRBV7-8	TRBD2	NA	CASSQYPGTSDYNEQFF	TGTGCCAGCAGCCAATACCCCGGGACTAGCGACTACAATGAGCAGTTCTTC
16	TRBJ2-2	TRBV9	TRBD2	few	CASSPGLAGDIGELFF	TGTGCCAGCAGCCCGGGACTAGCGGGAGATATCGGGGAGCTGTTTTTT
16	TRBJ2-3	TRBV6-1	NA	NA	CASSLRGTSSTDTQYF	TGTGCCAGCAGCCTACGGGGGACTTCTAGCACAGATACGCAGTATTTT
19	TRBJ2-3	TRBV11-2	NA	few	CASSFFGTLGLSSTDTQYF	TGTGCCAGCAGCTTCTTCGGGACTTTAGGACTTTCTAGCACAGATACGCAGTATTTT